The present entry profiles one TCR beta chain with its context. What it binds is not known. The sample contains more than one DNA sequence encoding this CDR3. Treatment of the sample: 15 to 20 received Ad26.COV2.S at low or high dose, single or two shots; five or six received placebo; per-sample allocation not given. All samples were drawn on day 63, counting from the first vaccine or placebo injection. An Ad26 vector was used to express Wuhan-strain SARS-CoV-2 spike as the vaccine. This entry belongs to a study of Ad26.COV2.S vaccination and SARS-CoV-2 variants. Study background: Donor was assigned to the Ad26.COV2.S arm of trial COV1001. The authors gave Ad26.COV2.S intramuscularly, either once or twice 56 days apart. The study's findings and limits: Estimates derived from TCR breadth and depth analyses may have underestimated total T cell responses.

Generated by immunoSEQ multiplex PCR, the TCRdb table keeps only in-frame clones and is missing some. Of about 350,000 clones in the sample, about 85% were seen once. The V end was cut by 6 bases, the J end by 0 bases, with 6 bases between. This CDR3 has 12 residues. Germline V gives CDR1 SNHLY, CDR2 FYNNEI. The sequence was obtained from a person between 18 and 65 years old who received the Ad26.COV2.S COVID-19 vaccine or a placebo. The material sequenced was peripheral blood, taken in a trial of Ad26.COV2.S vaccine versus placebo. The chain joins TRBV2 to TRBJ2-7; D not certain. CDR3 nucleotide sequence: TGTGCCAGCAGCCCGAGCTCCTACGAGCAGTACTTC. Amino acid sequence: CASSPSSYEQYF.